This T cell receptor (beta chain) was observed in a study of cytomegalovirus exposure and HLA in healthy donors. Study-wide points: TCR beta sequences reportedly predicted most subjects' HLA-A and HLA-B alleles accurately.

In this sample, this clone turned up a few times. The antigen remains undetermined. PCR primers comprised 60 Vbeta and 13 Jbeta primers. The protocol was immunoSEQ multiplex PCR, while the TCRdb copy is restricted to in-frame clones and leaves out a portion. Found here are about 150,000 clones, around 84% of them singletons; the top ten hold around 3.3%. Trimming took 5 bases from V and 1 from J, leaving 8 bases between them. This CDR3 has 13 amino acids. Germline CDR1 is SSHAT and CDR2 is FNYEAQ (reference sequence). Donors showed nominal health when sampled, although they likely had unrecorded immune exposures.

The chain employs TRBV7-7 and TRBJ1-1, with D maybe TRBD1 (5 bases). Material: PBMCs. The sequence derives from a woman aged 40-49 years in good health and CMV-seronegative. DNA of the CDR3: TGTGCCAGCAGCCTTACAGGGAACACTGAAGCTTTCTTT. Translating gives CASSLTGNTEAFF.